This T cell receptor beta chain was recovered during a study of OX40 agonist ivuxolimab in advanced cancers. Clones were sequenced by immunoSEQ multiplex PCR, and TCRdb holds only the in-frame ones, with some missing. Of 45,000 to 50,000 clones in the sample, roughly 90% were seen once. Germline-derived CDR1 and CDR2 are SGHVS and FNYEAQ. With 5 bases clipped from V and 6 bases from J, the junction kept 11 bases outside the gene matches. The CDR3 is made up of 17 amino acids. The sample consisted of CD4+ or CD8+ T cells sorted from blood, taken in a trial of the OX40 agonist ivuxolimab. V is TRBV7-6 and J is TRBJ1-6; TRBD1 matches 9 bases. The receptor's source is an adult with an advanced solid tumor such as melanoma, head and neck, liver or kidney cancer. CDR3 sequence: CASSNGTGLGLNSPLHF. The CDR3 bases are TGTGCCAGCAGCAACGGGACAGGGCTTGGCCTTAATTCACCCCTCCACTTT.